The clone carrying this TCR beta chain appeared many times. Its antigen is not known. This entry comes from a study of T-cell memory formation after mild COVID-19. TCRdb re-called the 5' RACE reads with MiXCR, one entry per CDR3 protein. The sample carries under 300,000 distinct CDR3 sequences, under 20% recorded once. Findings and caveats of the study: Clones that contracted from day 15 to 85 were balanced CD4/CD8, while later expanders leaned CD4+. Those CD4+ clones that contracted were mainly in CM and EM (CD8+ ones in EMRA).

V shed 3 bases and J shed 7 bases, with 9 bases lying between them. Germline values: CDR1 LGHNA, CDR2 YNFKEQ. There are 13 residues in the CDR3. This sequence joins TRBV4-2 and TRBJ2-2; no clear D. This TCR was sampled from a man younger than 35 who had mild COVID-19 (a few samples of this study predate the infection). Cell type and time point are not known. Sequencing was performed on PBMCs or a T cell subset sorted from them (not recorded which). DNA for the CDR3: TGTGCCAGCAGCCAGAGTGGCAGCGGGGAGCTGTTTTTT. As protein: CASSQSGSGELFF.